This TCR beta chain was sequenced during a study of blood T cell repertoires in COVID-19. In the study overall: The cDNA or gDNA used as material had been derived from T cells, B-cell-depleted T cells, or PBMCs.

A single count supports this clone. V shed 4 bases and J shed 8 bases, with 14 bases lying between them. Germline V gene sequence: CDR1 LGHDT, CDR2 YNNKEL (reference sequence). This CDR3 has 14 residues. Source study methods: Amplification of reference gene primers provided the estimated nucleated cell counts. TCRdb's copy holds only in-frame clones and misses some; the assay was immunoSEQ multiplex PCR. V and J calls and clone size come straight from that table; D and trimming were deduced from the DNA. The data show 60,000 or so clones, approximately 85% seen once. The chain recombines TRBV3-1 (or the pseudogene TRBV3-2) with TRBJ1-4; D is unclear. This TCR came from a human donor in a cohort sampled during active COVID-19. The specimen was peripheral blood. CDR3 sequence (DNA): TGTGCCAGCAGCCTCTCCCCCAGGTGGGAAAAACTGTTTTTT. Translated, it gives CASSLSPRWEKLFF.